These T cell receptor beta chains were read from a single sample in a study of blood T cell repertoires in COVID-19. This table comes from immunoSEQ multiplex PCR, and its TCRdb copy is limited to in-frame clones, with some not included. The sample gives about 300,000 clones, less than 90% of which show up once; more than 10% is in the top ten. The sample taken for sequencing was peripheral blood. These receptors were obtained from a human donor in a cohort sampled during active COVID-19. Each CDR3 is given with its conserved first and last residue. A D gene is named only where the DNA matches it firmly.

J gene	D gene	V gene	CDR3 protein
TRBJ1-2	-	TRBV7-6	CASSLNQGTYGYTF
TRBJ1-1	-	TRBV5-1	CASSRSDRNTEAFF
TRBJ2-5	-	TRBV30	CAWRVGVSQETQYF
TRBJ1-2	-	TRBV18	CASSPPSGNGGYTF
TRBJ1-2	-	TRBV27	CASSRGGGINYGYTF
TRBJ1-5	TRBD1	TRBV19	CASADRVNQPQHF
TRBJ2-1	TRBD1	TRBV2	CASSSDRGRVNEQFF
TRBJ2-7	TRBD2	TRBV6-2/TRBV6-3	CASSSRVGLAGVKEQYF
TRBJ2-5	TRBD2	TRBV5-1	CASSSGLAQETQYF
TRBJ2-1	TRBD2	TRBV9	CASSGVAGGPYNEQFF
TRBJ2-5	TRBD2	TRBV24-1	CATSRGLAAQETQYF
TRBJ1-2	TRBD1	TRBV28	CASSFLGQGYGYTF
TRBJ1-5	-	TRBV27	CASSFVGNQPQHF
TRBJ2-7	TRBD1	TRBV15	CATSSRPGQGTYEQYF
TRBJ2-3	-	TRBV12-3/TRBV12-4	CASTQGVHTQYF
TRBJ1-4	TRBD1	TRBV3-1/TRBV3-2	CASSQGGTENEKLFF
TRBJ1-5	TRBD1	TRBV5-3	CARSPDRDGNQPQHF
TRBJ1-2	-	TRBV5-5	CASSVQGDYGYTF
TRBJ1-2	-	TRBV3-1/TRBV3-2	CASSQGGVWGYTF
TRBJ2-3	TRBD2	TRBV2	CAPRGVGDTQYF
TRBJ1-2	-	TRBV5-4	CASSLEGVRENYGYTF
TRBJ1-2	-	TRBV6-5	CASSYWRDSVGYTF
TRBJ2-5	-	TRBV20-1	CSASFAGRNQETQYF
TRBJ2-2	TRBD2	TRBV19	CASSIGSGDTGELFF
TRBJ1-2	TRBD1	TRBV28	CASSAPGTGGTYGYTF
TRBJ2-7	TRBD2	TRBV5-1	CASTPAGVSHEQYF
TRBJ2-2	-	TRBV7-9	CASSLDFATGELFF
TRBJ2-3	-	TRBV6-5	CASCRGAFTDTQYF
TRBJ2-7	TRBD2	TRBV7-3	CASSPEAGGSYEQYF
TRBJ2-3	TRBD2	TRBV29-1	CSVEVLWRELRTDTQYF
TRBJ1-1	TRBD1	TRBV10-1	CASSDGFTGAEAFF
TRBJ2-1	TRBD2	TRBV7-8	CASSPLRVSSGSAYNEQFF
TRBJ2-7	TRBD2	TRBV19	CASSLTSAYEQYF
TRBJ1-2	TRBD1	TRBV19	CASSTNQGQPNYGYTF
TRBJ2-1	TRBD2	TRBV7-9	CASARTSGFNEQFF
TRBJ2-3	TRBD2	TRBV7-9	CASIGLAGVIDTQYF
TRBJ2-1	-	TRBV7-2	CASSSVTSGRGYNEQFF
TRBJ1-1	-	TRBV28	CASSDITGTVAEAFF